This is a list of T cell receptor beta chains from one sample in a study of control samples from healthy donors and cancer patients. Assay: immunoSEQ multiplex PCR; the TCRdb copy retains only in-frame clones and omits some. The data show under 200,000 clones, about 94% seen once. Sequencing used blood. These receptors originate from a woman aged 40 to 50 in good health. Each CDR3 is given with its conserved first and last residue. D genes are given only for firm matches. Rows may omit the clone size; those that give it use once, few, many or a size class.

TRBJ2-1	-	TRBV24-1	TRBD2	CATSESGGAINEQFF	TGTGCCACCAGTGAGAGCGGGGGGGCCATCAATGAGCAGTTCTTC
TRBJ2-1	once	TRBV29-1	-	CSAERGTSYNEQFF	TGCAGCGCTGAACGGGGGACCTCCTACAATGAGCAGTTCTTC
TRBJ1-4	-	TRBV9	TRBD1	CASSVGGGASEKLFF	TGTGCCAGCAGCGTGGGAGGGGGCGCTTCTGAAAAACTGTTTTTT
TRBJ1-5	-	TRBV27	-	CASSWDRNQPQHF	TGTGCCAGCAGCTGGGATCGCAATCAGCCCCAGCATTTT
TRBJ2-2	-	TRBV7-7	TRBD1	CASSRTGIGQTGELFF	TGTGCCAGCAGCCGGACAGGGATAGGTCAAACCGGGGAGCTGTTTTTT
TRBJ2-3	-	TRBV9	-	CASSVGPLGGPDTQYF	TGTGCCAGCAGCGTAGGTCCCTTGGGGGGTCCAGATACGCAGTATTTT
TRBJ1-1	-	TRBV29-1	-	CSVPTRNTEAFF	TGCAGCGTTCCCACACGTAACACTGAAGCTTTCTTT
TRBJ2-5	-	TRBV11-2	-	CASSLFRDTETQYF	TGTGCCAGCAGCTTATTCCGCGACACAGAGACCCAGTACTTC
TRBJ1-1	-	TRBV27	-	CASSFGRINTEAFF	TGTGCCAGCAGCTTCGGGCGGATCAACACTGAAGCTTTCTTT
TRBJ2-1	once	TRBV14	TRBD2	CASSQDGGRALDEQFF	TGTGCCAGCAGCCAAGACGGCGGGAGGGCCTTGGATGAGCAGTTCTTC
TRBJ1-5	-	TRBV6-5	TRBD1	CASSPGTVDQPQHF	TGTGCCAGCAGTCCCGGGACAGTAGATCAGCCCCAGCATTTT
TRBJ1-1	-	TRBV28	-	CASSLSPVINTEAFF	TGTGCCAGCAGTTTGTCTCCGGTAATTAACACTGAAGCTTTCTTT
TRBJ2-5	-	TRBV2	-	CASSGTRTARVTQYF	TGTGCCAGCAGTGGGACCCGAACGGCTCGAGTGACCCAGTACTTC
TRBJ2-5	once	TRBV7-2	-	CASSLEGGVRQETQYF	TGTGCCAGCAGCTTAGAAGGGGGGGTCCGACAAGAGACCCAGTACTTC
TRBJ2-5	-	TRBV7-9	TRBD1	CASSLPTGKQETQYF	TGTGCCAGCAGCCTACCGACAGGGAAGCAAGAGACCCAGTACTTC
TRBJ2-7	-	TRBV6-2/TRBV6-3	-	CASSYSGGGRTYEQYF	TGTGCCAGCAGTTACTCAGGCGGGGGCAGAACCTACGAGCAGTACTTC
TRBJ1-2	-	TRBV19	-	CASSIGTGYTF	TGTGCCAGTAGTATCGGAACAGGCTACACCTTC
TRBJ2-2	few	TRBV18	TRBD2	CASSPTRTSGRRSTGELFF	TGTGCCAGCTCACCAACCAGGACTAGCGGGAGACGTAGCACCGGGGAGCTGTTTTTT
TRBJ2-2	once	TRBV15	-	CATSPRGGANTGELFF	TGTGCCACCAGCCCAAGGGGGGGGGCCAACACCGGGGAGCTGTTTTTT
TRBJ1-1	-	TRBV29-1	-	CSAAGGSKNTEAFF	TGCAGCGCGGCCGGGGGTTCAAAGAACACTGAAGCTTTCTTT
TRBJ2-7	few	TRBV7-2	-	CASSLRPDRVYEQYF	TGTGCCAGCAGCTTACGGCCGGACAGAGTCTACGAGCAGTACTTC
TRBJ2-7	once	TRBV6-2/TRBV6-3	-	CASSYFYEQYF	TGTGCCAGCAGTTACTTCTACGAGCAGTACTTC
TRBJ2-1	-	TRBV4-1	-	CASSQVGYYNEQFF	TGCGCCAGCAGCCAAGTGGGCTACTACAATGAGCAGTTCTTC
TRBJ2-7	-	TRBV11-2	TRBD2	CASSLGLAEDSYEQYF	TGTGCCAGCAGCTTAGGCCTAGCGGAGGACTCCTACGAGCAGTACTTC
TRBJ1-2	-	TRBV5-6	TRBD1	CASSLSPGQVRGYTF	TGTGCCAGCAGCTTATCACCGGGACAGGTTAGGGGCTACACCTTC
TRBJ1-3	-	TRBV19	-	CASTDDRWSSGNTIYF	TGTGCCAGCACTGATGACAGGTGGAGCTCTGGAAACACCATATATTTT
TRBJ1-6	-	TRBV30	-	CAWSLDRRNSPLHF	TGTGCCTGGAGTCTCGACAGACGGAATTCACCCCTCCACTTT
TRBJ1-1	-	TRBV6-6	TRBD1	CASSSTWAGGDTEAFF	TGTGCCAGCAGTTCCACTTGGGCAGGGGGGGACACTGAAGCTTTCTTT
TRBJ2-7	-	TRBV7-8	TRBD2	CASSFMRLAVYEQYF	TGTGCCAGCAGCTTTATGCGGCTAGCGGTCTACGAGCAGTACTTC
TRBJ2-3	-	TRBV9	-	CASSYTKSTDTQYF	TGTGCCAGCAGCTATACGAAAAGCACAGATACGCAGTATTTT